The clone carrying this T cell receptor beta chain occurred once. Its matching antigen is unknown. TCR alpha and TCR beta cDNA libraries carrying sample barcodes and UMIs came from 5'RACE with constant-segment primers. Using its own MiXCR run on the 5' RACE reads, TCRdb lists one record per CDR3 protein. The table records around 340,000 distinct CDR3 sequences, more than 15% of them present only once. This sample is part of a study of T-cell memory formation after mild COVID-19. Across the study: Largely donor-specific sequence clusters came from two donors.

Study-level findings and limits: Those CD4+ clones that contracted were mainly in CM and EM (CD8+ ones in EMRA). Unconfirmed was the SARS-CoV-2 specificity of second-wave clones that peaked on day 37.

The CDR3 runs 14 residues. Deletions cut 1 base from V and 3 bases from J, with 10 bases between. CDR1 SGHVS and CDR2 FQNEAQ come from the germline V gene. The V gene is TRBV7-8, the J gene TRBJ2-7, with D perhaps TRBD2 (6 bases). The clonotype comes from a man between 18 and 29 years old who had mild COVID-19 (a few samples of this study predate the infection). Cell type and time point are not known. Sequencing was carried out using PBMCs or a T cell subset sorted from them (not recorded which). As DNA, the CDR3 is TGTGCCAGCAGCTTAGGCGGGGCCGTCTACGAGCAGTACTTC. Amino acids: CASSLGGAVYEQYF.